This T cell receptor beta chain was sequenced for a study of regulatory T cells in long-lasting Graves disease. This clonotype has a count of ten or more. The antigen is undetermined. Time point in this sample: newly diagnosed GD, antithyroid drugs for less than 3 months. Following extraction of RNA from PBMCs, that RNA was used to make the TCR library. Germline loops: CDR1 DFQATT, CDR2 SNEGSKA (reference sequence). The germline V and J ends were trimmed by 6 bases and 1 base, with 6 bases remaining between them. CDR3 length equals 11 residues. Both iRepertoire HTBI primers and Arm-PCR of CDR3 regions were used to build the TCR beta libraries. TCRdb analysed the multiplex PCR reads with MiXCR anew, one entry per CDR3 protein. Among approximately 540,000 distinct CDR3 sequences, around 12% were seen once, and the ten largest hold roughly 9.3%. Study conclusions and caveats: Persistent disease exhibited a predilection for TRBV28, TRBJ1-2 and TRBJ2-5.

The same sample was also studied in work on T cells in Graves' hyperthyroidism and ophthalmopathy. That work adds: Uncontrolled infection, other autoimmune disease, pregnancy and lactation each barred patients from inclusion. Using the HTBI primer set, a first-round RT-PCR was run on the TCR CDR3.

Sequencing used peripheral blood mononuclear cells (PBMCs), obtained at new diagnosis, from a patient treated with antithyroid drugs. This clonotype was obtained from a woman under 40 with Graves disease. J is TRBJ1-1 and V is TRBV20-1; unclear D gene. In DNA, the CDR3 is TGCAGTGCCTCCAGGAACACTGAAGCTTTCTTT. Protein product: CSASRNTEAFF.